The TCR beta chain under discussion was sequenced for a study of shared clonotypes between healthy human individuals. Comments on this clone: Its antigen remains unknown.

Trimming cost V 4 bases and J 1 base, with 8 bases left between them. The germline CDR1 and CDR2 sequences are SGHKS and YYEKEE (reference sequence). CDR3 length equals 13 residues. Notes on the study in general: Researchers sampled blood only, noting tissue repertoires likely differ. In general, naive subsets displayed greater estimated richness than memory subsets did.

The protocol was immunoSEQ multiplex PCR, while the TCRdb copy is restricted to in-frame clones and leaves out a portion. The sample contains about 1 million clones, around four fifths of which appear only once. Sample: memory CD4+ T cells sorted from blood. Subset described: CD45RA-negative fraction. The chain has TRBV5-5 and TRBJ2-5; D gene uncertain. The receptor comes from a man aged 18 to 30 in good health. The CDR3 loop is CASSLVGQETQYF. CDR3 coding DNA: TGTGCCAGCAGCCTGGTGGGCCAAGAGACCCAGTACTTC.